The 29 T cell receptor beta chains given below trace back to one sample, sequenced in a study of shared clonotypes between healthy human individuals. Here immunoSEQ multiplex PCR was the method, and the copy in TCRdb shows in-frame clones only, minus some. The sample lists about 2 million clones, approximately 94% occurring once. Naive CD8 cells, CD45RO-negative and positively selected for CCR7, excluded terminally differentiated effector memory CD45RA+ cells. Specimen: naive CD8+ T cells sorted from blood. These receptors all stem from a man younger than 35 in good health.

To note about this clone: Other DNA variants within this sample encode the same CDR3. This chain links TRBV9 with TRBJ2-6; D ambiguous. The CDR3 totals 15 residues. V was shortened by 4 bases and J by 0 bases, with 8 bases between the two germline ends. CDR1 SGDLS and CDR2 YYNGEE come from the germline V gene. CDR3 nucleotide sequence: TGTGCCAGCAGCCTACTTCTCTCTGGGGCCAACGTCCTGACTTTC. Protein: CASSLLLSGANVLTF.

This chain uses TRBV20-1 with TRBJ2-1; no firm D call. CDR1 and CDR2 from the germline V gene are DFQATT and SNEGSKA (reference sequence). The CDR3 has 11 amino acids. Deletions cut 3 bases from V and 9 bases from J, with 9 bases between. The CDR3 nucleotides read TGCAGTGCTAGCTCCCCGCTTGAGCAGTTCTTC. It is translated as CSASSPLEQFF.

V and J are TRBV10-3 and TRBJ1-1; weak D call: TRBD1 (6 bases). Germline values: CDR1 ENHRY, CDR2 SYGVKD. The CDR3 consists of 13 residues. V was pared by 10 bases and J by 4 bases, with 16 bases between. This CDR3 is CATTEGGGTEAFF. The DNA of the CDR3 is TGTGCCACCACGGAAGGAGGGGGCACTGAAGCTTTCTTT.

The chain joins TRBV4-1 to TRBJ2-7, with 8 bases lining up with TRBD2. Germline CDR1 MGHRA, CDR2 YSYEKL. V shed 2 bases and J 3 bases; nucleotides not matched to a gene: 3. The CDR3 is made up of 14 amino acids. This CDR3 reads CASSQWRGDYEQYF. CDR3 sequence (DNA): TGCGCCAGCAGCCAATGGCGGGGGGACTACGAGCAGTACTTC.

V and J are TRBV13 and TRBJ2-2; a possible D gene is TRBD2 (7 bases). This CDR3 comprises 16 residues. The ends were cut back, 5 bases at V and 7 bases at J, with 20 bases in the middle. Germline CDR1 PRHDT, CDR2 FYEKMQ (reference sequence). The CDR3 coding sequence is TGTGCCAGCAGCCTCAACCGCGGGGGCGCGGGCGGGGAGCTGTTTTTT. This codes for CASSLNRGGAGGELFF. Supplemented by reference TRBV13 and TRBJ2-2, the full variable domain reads AAGVIQSPRHLIKEKRETATLKCYPIPRHDTVYWYQQGPGQDPQFLISFYEKMQSDKGSIPDRFSAQQFSDYHSELNMSSLELGDSALYFCASSLNRGGAGGELFFGEGSRLTVL.

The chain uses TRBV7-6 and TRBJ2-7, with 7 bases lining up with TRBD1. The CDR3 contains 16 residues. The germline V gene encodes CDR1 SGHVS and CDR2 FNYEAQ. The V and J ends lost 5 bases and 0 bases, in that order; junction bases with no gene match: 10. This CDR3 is CASSPEQGRSSYEQYF. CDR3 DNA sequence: TGTGCCAGCAGCCCAGAACAGGGGCGGAGCTCCTACGAGCAGTACTTC. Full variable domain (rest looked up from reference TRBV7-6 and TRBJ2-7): GAGVSQSPRYKVTKRGQDVALRCDPISGHVSLYWYRQALGQGPEFLTYFNYEAQQDKSGLPNDRFSAERPEGSISTLTIQRTEQRDSAMYRCASSPEQGRSSYEQYFGPGTRLTVT.

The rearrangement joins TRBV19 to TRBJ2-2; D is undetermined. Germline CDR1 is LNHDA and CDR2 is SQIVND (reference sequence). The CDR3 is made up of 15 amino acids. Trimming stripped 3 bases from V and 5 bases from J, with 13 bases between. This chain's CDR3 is CASSMKTPRTGELFF. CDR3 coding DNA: TGTGCCAGTAGTATGAAAACGCCCCGAACCGGGGAGCTGTTTTTT.

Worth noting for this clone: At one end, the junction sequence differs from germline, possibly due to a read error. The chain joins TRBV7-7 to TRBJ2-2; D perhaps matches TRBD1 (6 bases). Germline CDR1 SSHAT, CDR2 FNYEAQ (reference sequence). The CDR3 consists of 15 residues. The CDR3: CASSPGTPNTGELFF. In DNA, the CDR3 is TGTGCTAGCAGCCCCGGGACACCCAACACCGGGGAGCTGTTTTTT.

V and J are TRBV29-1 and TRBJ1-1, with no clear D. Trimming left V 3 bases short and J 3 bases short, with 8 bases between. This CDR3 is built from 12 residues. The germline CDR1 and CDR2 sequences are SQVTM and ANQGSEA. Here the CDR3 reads CSVDDEDTEAFF. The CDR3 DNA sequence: TGCAGCGTTGATGACGAGGACACTGAAGCTTTCTTT.

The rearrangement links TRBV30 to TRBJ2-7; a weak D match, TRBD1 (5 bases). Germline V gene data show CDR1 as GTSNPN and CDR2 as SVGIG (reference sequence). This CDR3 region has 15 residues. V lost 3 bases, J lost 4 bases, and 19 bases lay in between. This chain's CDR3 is CAWRSDRLYQYEQYF. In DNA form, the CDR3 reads TGTGCCTGGAGGAGTGACAGACTCTATCAATACGAGCAGTACTTC.

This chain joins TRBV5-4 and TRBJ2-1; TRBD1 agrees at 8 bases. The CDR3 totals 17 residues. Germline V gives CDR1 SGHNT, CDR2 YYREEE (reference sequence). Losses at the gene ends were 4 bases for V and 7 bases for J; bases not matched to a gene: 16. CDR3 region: CASSQRGQGAGGNEQFF. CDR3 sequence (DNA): TGTGCCAGCAGCCAGCGAGGACAGGGTGCGGGTGGGAATGAGCAGTTCTTC.

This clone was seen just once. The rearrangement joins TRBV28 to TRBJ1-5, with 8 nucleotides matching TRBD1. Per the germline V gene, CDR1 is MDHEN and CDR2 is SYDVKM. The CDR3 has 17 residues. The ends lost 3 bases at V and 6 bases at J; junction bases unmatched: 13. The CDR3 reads CASSFPTGEGVGQPQHF. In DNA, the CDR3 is TGTGCCAGCAGTTTCCCGACAGGGGAAGGCGTAGGTCAGCCCCAGCATTTT.

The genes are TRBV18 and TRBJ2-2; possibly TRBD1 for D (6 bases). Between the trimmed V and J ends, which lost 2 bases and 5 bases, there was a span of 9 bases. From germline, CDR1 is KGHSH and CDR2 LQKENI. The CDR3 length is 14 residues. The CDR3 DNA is TGTGCCAGCTCACCAGGGACACCGACCGGGGAGCTGTTTTTT. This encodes CASSPGTPTGELFF.

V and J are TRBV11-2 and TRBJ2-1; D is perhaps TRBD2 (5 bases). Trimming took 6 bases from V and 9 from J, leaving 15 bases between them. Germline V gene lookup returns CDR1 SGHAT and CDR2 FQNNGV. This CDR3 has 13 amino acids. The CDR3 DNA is TGTGCCAGCAGGAAAACGGTGGGGAGTGAGCAGTTCTTC. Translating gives CASRKTVGSEQFF.

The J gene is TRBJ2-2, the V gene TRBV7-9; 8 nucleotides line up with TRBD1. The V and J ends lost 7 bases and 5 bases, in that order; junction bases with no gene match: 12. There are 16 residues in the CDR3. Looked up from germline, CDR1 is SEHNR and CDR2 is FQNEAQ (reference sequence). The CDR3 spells CASTPPRQGATGELFF. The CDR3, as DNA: TGTGCCAGCACCCCACCTCGGCAGGGGGCGACCGGGGAGCTGTTTTTT.

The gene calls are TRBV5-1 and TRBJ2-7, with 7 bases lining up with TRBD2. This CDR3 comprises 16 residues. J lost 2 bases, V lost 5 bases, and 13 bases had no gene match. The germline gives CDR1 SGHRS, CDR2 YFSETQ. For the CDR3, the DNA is TGCGCCAGCAGTCTCCCGACTAGCACTTTTACCTACGAGCAGTACTTC. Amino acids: CASSLPTSTFTYEQYF.

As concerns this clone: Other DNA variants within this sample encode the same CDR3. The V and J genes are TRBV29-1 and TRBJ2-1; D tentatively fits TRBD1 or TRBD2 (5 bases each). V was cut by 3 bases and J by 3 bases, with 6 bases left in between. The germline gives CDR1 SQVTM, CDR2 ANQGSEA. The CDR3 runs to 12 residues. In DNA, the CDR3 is TGCAGCGTTGAGGGGGTCTACAATGAGCAGTTCTTC. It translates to CSVEGVYNEQFF.

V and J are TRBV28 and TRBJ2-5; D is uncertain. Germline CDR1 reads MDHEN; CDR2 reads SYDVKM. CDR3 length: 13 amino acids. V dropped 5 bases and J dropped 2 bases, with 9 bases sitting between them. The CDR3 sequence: CASSIQIQETQYF. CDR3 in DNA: TGTGCCAGCAGTATACAGATTCAAGAGACCCAGTACTTC.

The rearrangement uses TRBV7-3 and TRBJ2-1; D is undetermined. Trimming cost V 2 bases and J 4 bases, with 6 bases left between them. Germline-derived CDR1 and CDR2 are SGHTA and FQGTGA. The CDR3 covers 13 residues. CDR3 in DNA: TGTGCCAGCAGCTTAGTGAAATACAATGAGCAGTTCTTC. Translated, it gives CASSLVKYNEQFF.

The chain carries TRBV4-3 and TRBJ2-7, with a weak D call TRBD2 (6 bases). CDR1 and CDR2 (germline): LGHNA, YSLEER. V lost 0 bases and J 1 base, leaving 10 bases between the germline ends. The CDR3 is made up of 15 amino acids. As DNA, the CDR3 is TGCGCCAGCAGCCAAGAGAGGGGACTGTCCTACGAGCAGTACTTC. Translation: CASSQERGLSYEQYF.

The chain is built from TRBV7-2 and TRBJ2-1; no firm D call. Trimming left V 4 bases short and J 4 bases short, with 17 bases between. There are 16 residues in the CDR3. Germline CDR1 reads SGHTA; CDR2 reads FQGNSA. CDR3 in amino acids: CASSSLNLLPYNEQFF. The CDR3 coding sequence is TGTGCCAGCAGCTCCTTGAACCTACTCCCTTACAATGAGCAGTTCTTC.

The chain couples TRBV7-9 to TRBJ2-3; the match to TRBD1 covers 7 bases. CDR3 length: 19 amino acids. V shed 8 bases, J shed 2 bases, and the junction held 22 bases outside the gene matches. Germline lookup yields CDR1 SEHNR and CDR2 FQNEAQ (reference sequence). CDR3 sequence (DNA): TGTGCCAGCTTCCCCCCCGGGACAGATTTTTTGAGGTCCACAGATACGCAGTATTTT. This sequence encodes CASFPPGTDFLRSTDTQYF.

CDR3 amino acids: CASSIDREDYEQYF. CDR3 DNA: TGTGCCAGTAGTATAGATCGGGAGGACTACGAGCAGTACTTC. V gene TRBV19 combines with J gene TRBJ2-7; 7 bases fit TRBD2. Looked up from germline, CDR1 is LNHDA and CDR2 is SQIVND (reference sequence). The CDR3 is made up of 14 amino acids. With 0 bases clipped from V and 3 bases from J, the junction kept 2 bases outside the gene matches. Together with reference TRBV19 and TRBJ2-7, the CDR3 gives the full variable domain: DGGITQSPKYLFRKEGQNVTLSCEQNLNHDAMYWYRQDPGQGLRLIYYSQIVNDFQKGDIAEGYSVSREKKESFPLTVTSAQKNPTAFYLCASSIDREDYEQYFGPGTRLTVT.

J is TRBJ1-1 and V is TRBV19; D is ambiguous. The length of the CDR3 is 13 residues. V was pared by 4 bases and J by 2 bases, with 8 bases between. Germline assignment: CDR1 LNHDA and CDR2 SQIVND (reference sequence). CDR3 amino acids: CASSRELNTEAFF. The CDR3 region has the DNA TGTGCCAGTAGTAGAGAGTTAAACACTGAAGCTTTCTTT.

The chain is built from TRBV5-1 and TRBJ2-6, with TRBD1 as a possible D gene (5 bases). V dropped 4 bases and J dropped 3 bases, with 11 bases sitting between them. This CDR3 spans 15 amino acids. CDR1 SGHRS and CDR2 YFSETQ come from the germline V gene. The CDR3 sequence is CASSIDSVGANVLTF. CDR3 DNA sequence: TGCGCCAGCAGCATAGACAGCGTTGGGGCCAACGTCCTGACTTTC.

In DNA, the CDR3 is TGTGCCAGCAGCGGATCCTCGGGACTAGCCCCAGATACGCAGTATTTT. It yields the protein CASSGSSGLAPDTQYF. V is TRBV9 and J is TRBJ2-3; TRBD2 matches at 9 bases. V lost 3 bases, J lost 4 bases, and 9 bases stayed unmatched. Germline-derived CDR1 and CDR2 are SGDLS and YYNGEE. The CDR3 totals 16 residues.

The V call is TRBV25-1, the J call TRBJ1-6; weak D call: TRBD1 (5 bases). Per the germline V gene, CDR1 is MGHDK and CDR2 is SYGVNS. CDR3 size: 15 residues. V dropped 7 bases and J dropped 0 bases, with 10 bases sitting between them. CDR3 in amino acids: CASTGTDSYNSPLHF. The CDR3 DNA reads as TGTGCCAGCACTGGGACGGACTCCTATAATTCACCCCTCCACTTT.

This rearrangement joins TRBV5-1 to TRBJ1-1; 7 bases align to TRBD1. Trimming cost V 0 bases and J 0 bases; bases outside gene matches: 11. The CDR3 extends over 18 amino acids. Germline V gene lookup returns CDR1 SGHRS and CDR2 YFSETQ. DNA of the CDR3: TGCGCCAGCAGCTTGGGACAGGGTTGGGGCGACATGAACACTGAAGCTTTCTTT. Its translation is CASSLGQGWGDMNTEAFF.

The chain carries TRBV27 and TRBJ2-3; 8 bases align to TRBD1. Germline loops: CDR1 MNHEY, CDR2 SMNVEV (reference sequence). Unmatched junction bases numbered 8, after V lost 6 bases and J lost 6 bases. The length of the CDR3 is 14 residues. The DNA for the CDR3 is TGTGCCAGCAGCCCGGGACAGGAGACCGATACGCAGTATTTT. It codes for CASSPGQETDTQYF.